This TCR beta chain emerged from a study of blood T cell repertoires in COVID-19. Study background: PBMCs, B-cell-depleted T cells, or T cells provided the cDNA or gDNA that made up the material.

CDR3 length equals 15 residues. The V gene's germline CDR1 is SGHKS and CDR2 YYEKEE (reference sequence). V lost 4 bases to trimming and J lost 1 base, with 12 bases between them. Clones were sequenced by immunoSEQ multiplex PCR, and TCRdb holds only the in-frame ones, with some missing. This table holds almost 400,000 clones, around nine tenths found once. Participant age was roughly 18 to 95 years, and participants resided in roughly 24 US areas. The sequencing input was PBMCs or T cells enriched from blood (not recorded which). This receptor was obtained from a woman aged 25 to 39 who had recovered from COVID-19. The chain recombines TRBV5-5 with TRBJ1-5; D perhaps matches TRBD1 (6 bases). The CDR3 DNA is TGTGCCAGCAGCCCCCAGGGGACGAGCAATCAGCCCCAGCATTTT. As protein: CASSPQGTSNQPQHF.